Each of the 10 T cell receptor beta chains below was sequenced from the same sample in a study. TCRdb re-called the 5' RACE reads with MiXCR, one entry per CDR3 protein. The data show about 42,000 distinct CDR3 sequences, about 32% seen once. The source material was tumor-infiltrating memory CD4+ T cells sorted from the breast tumor. The subset here: memory CD4+ T cells, CD4+CD45RO+CD25-. These receptors all come from a female donor with breast cancer.

This sequence joins TRBV5-1 and TRBJ2-2; 11 bases map to TRBD2. V was pared by 2 bases and J by 4 bases, with 7 bases of the junction left unmatched. Looked up from germline, CDR1 is SGHRS and CDR2 is YFSETQ. The CDR3 sequence is 17 residues long. CDR3 in DNA: TGCGCCAGCAGCTTTTCGGTAGCGGGAGGGACCACCGGGGAGCTGTTTTTT. This sequence encodes CASSFSVAGGTTGELFF.

This clonotype was seen a handful of times. The chain has TRBV5-1 and TRBJ2-3, with D perhaps TRBD1 (6 bases). CDR1 is SGHRS, CDR2 YFSETQ, per germline. This CDR3 has 17 amino acids. V was shortened by 7 bases and J by 0 bases, with 21 bases between the two germline ends. CDR3 nucleotide sequence: TGCGCCAGCTGGTACGGATCGACAGGAGCTAGCACAGATACGCAGTATTTT. Amino acids: CASWYGSTGASTDTQYF. Together with reference TRBV5-1 and TRBJ2-3, the CDR3 gives the full variable domain: KAGVTQTPRYLIKTRGQQVTLSCSPISGHRSVSWYQQTPGQGLQFLFEYFSETQRNKGNFPGRFSGRQFSNSRSEMNVSTLELGDSALYLCASWYGSTGASTDTQYFGPGTRLTVL.

Comments on this clonotype: One end of the junction does not line up with germline, which may come from a read error. The chain carries TRBV7-9 and TRBJ1-2; TRBD1 aligns across 8 bases. The CDR3 has 13 amino acids. CDR1 is SEHNR, CDR2 FQNEAQ, per germline (reference sequence). Here the CDR3 reads CACSSGQDYGYTF. The CDR3 nucleotides read TGTGCCTGCAGCTCGGGACAGGACTATGGCTACACCTTC.

This clonotype showed up many times. This sequence joins TRBV5-1 and TRBJ1-2; D not resolved. V dropped 0 bases and J dropped 4 bases, with 7 bases sitting between them. This CDR3 comprises 13 residues. Germline V CDR1 and CDR2: SGHRS, YFSETQ. The CDR3 coding sequence is TGCGCCAGCAGCTTGGGGCAGATCTATGGCTACACCTTC. As protein: CASSLGQIYGYTF. The full variable domain, completed using reference TRBV5-1 and TRBJ1-2, is KAGVTQTPRYLIKTRGQQVTLSCSPISGHRSVSWYQQTPGQGLQFLFEYFSETQRNKGNFPGRFSGRQFSNSRSEMNVSTLELGDSALYLCASSLGQIYGYTFGSGTRLTVV.

V usage is TRBV5-1 and J usage is TRBJ2-2, with D perhaps matching TRBD2 (6 bases). The CDR3 is 15 residues long. Germline lookup yields CDR1 SGHRS and CDR2 YFSETQ. Trimming removed 1 base at V and 5 bases at J, with 12 bases between. The CDR3 DNA reads TGCGCCAGCAGCTTGAACGGAGGGCCGACCGGGGAGCTGTTTTTT. Translation gives CASSLNGGPTGELFF.

In its sample, this clonotype was seen a few times. The chain is built from TRBV11-2 and TRBJ2-1; TRBD1 aligns across 12 bases. This CDR3 spans 18 amino acids. The V and J ends lost 1 base and 7 bases, in that order; junction bases with no gene match: 11. Germline loops: CDR1 SGHAT, CDR2 FQNNGV. The CDR3 region has the DNA TGTGCCAGCAGCTTAGGTACCGGGACAGGGGGCCCTTGGAATGAGCAGTTCTTC. It codes for CASSLGTGTGGPWNEQFF.

Of note for this clonotype: A read error is likely, as this CDR3 ends without the conserved phenylalanine or tryptophan. V is TRBV4-1 and J is TRBJ2-5; D is ambiguous. V lost 2 bases to trimming and J lost 3 bases, with 7 bases between them. In germline, CDR1 is MGHRA, CDR2 YSYEKL. This CDR3 has 13 amino acids. Written as DNA, the CDR3 is TGCGCCAGCAGCCAATGGCGGAAAGAGACCCAGTACTGC. Protein sequence: CASSQWRKETQYC.

This clonotype has just a few counts. The chain couples TRBV20-1 to TRBJ2-5, with 8 bases identical to TRBD1. V trimming: 3 bases; J trimming: 2 bases; junction bases outside the gene matches: 5. The CDR3 spans 14 residues. The V gene's germline CDR1 is DFQATT and CDR2 SNEGSKA (reference sequence). The CDR3 protein is CSASPGQVQETQYF. CDR3 coding DNA: TGCAGTGCTAGCCCGGGACAGGTTCAAGAGACCCAGTACTTC.

The chain carries TRBV12-3 or TRBV12-4 and TRBJ1-5; D gene uncertain. The CDR3 loop spans 14 amino acids. V was shortened by 5 bases and J by 0 bases, with 8 bases between the two germline ends. CDR3 residues: CASSLSYSNQPQHF. CDR3 bases: TGTGCCAGCAGTCTAAGCTATAGCAATCAGCCCCAGCATTTT.

J is TRBJ2-3 and V is TRBV24-1; tentative D call: TRBD1 (5 bases). There are 17 residues in the CDR3. Trimming pared 0 bases from V and 1 base from J, leaving 13 bases between. Germline loops: CDR1 KGHDR, CDR2 SFDVKD. The CDR3 sequence: CATSDLHWQGCTDTQYF. In nucleotides, the CDR3 is TGTGCCACCAGTGATTTGCATTGGCAGGGTTGCACAGATACGCAGTATTTT.